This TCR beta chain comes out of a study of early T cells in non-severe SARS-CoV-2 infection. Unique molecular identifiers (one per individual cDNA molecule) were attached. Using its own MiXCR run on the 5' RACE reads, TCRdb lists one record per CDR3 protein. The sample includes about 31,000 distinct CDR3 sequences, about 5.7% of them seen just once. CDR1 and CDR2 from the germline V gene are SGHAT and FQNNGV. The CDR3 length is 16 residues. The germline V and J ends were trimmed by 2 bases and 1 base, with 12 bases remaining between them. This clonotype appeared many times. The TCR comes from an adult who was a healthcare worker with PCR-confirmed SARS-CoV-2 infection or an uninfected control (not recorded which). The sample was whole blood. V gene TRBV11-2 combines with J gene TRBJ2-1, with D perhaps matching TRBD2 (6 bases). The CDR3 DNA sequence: TGTGCCAGCAGCTTACTCAGCGGGTCATCCTACAATGAGCAGTTCTTC. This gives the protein CASSLLSGSSYNEQFF.